This record concerns one T cell receptor beta chain sequence. The antigen remains undetermined. The data derive from a study of cytomegalovirus exposure and HLA in healthy donors. Researchers ran the PCR with 60 Vbeta and 13 Jbeta primers. Assay: immunoSEQ multiplex PCR; the TCRdb copy retains only in-frame clones and omits some. The sample shows about 190,000 clones, and under 1% sits with its ten largest clones. Study-level findings and limits: The study dropped some indistinguishable V segments, TRBV6-2 and TRBV6-3 among them. Analysis performed later showed TCR beta chains linked to HLA being more clonally expanded than equally common others. Common viral pathogens seemed, in a later analysis, to connect with several of the most significant clusters.

CDR1 and CDR2 from the germline V gene are MNHNS and SASEGT. The junction had 6 bases not matched to a gene; V was cut back by 2 bases and J by 0 bases. The CDR3 loop spans 16 amino acids. This sequence originates from a woman younger than 45 in good health and CMV-seropositive. The material sequenced was PBMCs. The rearrangement joins TRBV6-1 to TRBJ1-1; 7 bases line up with TRBD1. The CDR3 here is CASSEQGGQLNTEAFF. CDR3 nucleotides: TGTGCCAGCAGTGAACAGGGGGGACAGCTGAACACTGAAGCTTTCTTT.